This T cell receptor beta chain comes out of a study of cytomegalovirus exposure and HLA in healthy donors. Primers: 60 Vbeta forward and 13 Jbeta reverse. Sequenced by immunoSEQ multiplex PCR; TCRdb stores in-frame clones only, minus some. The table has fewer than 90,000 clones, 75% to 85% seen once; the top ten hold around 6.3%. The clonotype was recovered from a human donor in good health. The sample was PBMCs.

CDR3 sequence: CSVVTSTDTQYF. CDR3 DNA sequence: TGCAGCGTTGTCACTAGCACAGATACGCAGTATTTT. This chain uses TRBV29-1 with TRBJ2-3; D is undetermined. CDR3 size: 12 residues. Between the trimmed V and J ends, which lost 4 bases and 0 bases, there was a span of 5 bases. CDR1 SQVTM and CDR2 ANQGSEA come from the germline V gene.